The 26 T cell receptor beta chains presented below share a single source sample, sequenced in a study of blood T cell repertoires in COVID-19. Measured with immunoSEQ multiplex PCR; TCRdb has only the in-frame clones, and not every one. The sample has over 200,000 clones, 70% to 90% seen once. Sequenced material: peripheral blood. Receptors were obtained from a woman between 18 and 29 years old who had recovered from COVID-19.

Concerning this clone itself: At one boundary the junction diverges from the germline segment, which might be a read error. This chain connects TRBV30 to TRBJ2-7; 7 nucleotides align to TRBD2. From germline, CDR1 is GTSNPN and CDR2 SVGIG (reference sequence). The length of the CDR3 is 15 residues. CDR3 in amino acids: CAWSLLAGASHEQYF. The CDR3 nucleotides read TGTGCCTGGTCCCTATTGGCGGGAGCCTCCCACGAGCAGTACTTC. The full variable domain, rest sourced from reference TRBV30 and TRBJ2-7, is SQTIHQWPATLVQPVGSPLSLECTVEGTSNPNLYWYRQAAGRGLQLLFYSVGIGQISSEVPQNLSASRPQDRQFILSSKKLLLSDSGFYLCAWSLLAGASHEQYFGPGTRLTVT.

The count of this clone is one. CDR3 sequence reads: CASTAGFGELFF. The CDR3 region has the DNA TGTGCCAGCACGGCAGGGTTCGGGGAGCTGTTTTTT. V and J are TRBV7-2 and TRBJ2-2; TRBD1 is a possible D gene (5 bases). The CDR3 is 12 amino acids. Germline loops: CDR1 SGHTA, CDR2 FQGNSA. V lost 7 bases and J 7 bases, leaving 10 bases between the germline ends.

The J gene is TRBJ2-7, the V gene TRBV15; the D is unclear. V lost 3 bases and J lost 0, with 9 bases in between. Looked up from germline, CDR1 is LNHNV and CDR2 is YYDKDF (reference sequence). The CDR3 sequence is 14 residues long. The CDR3 loop reads CATSRTKDSYEQYF. The DNA for the CDR3 is TGTGCCACCAGCAGGACAAAGGACTCCTACGAGCAGTACTTC.

The genes are TRBV19 and TRBJ2-2; D is unclear. CDR3 size: 13 residues. Germline V CDR1 and CDR2: LNHDA, SQIVND (reference sequence). With 5 bases removed from V and 6 bases from J, the gap between germline ends came to 10 bases. CDR3 bases: TGTGCCAGTAGTGTCATAGTTTCCGGGGAGCTGTTTTTT. Translated, it gives CASSVIVSGELFF.

The chain is built from TRBV4-1 and TRBJ1-4; no clear D gene. The CDR3 extends over 16 amino acids. Germline lookup yields CDR1 MGHRA and CDR2 YSYEKL. V gave up 0 bases and J gave up 3 bases, with 11 bases separating them. This CDR3 reads CASSQDLVPANEKLFF. In DNA, the CDR3 is TGCGCCAGCAGCCAAGATTTGGTCCCGGCTAATGAAAAACTGTTTTTT.

This rearrangement joins TRBV11-2 to TRBJ2-1, with 10 bases lining up with TRBD2. The CDR3 is made up of 16 amino acids. V lost 0 bases and J lost 8; bases outside the gene matches: 7. CDR1 is SGHAT and CDR2 is FQNNGV in the germline V gene. The CDR3 region is CASSLDPTSGFHEQFF. DNA for the CDR3: TGTGCCAGCAGCTTAGATCCGACTAGCGGGTTCCATGAGCAGTTCTTC.

This clone was detected once. This chain links TRBV30 with TRBJ2-7; D possibly corresponds to TRBD1 (6 bases). The CDR3 is 16 residues long. V was trimmed by 1 base and J by 5 bases, leaving 21 bases between them. Looked up from germline, CDR1 is GTSNPN and CDR2 is SVGIG (reference sequence). The chain's CDR3 is CAWSAPRAGVEDEQYF. The CDR3 DNA is TGTGCCTGGAGTGCTCCGAGGGCAGGGGTGGAGGACGAGCAGTACTTC.

This clone came up once. The V gene is TRBV6-2 or TRBV6-3, the J gene TRBJ2-7; 7 nucleotides agree with TRBD1. With 2 bases clipped from V and 3 bases from J, the junction kept 7 bases outside the gene matches. CDR3 length equals 15 residues. CDR1 and CDR2 (germline): MNHEY, SVGEGT. The CDR3 DNA reads as TGTGCCAGCAGTTACCGGTTGGACAGGAACTACGAGCAGTACTTC. It specifies CASSYRLDRNYEQYF.

The J gene is TRBJ2-7, the V gene TRBV25-1, with 7 nucleotides matching TRBD1. V trimming: 2 bases; J trimming: 2 bases; junction bases outside the gene matches: 9. The CDR3 length is 16 residues. Germline loops: CDR1 MGHDK, CDR2 SYGVNS. The CDR3 sequence: CASSESKGQTPYEQYF. The CDR3 DNA is TGTGCCAGCAGTGAAAGCAAGGGACAGACCCCCTACGAGCAGTACTTC.

The CDR3 region is CASTPTGGYTGELFF. The CDR3 nucleotides read TGCGCCAGCACACCAACGGGGGGATACACCGGGGAGCTGTTTTTT. The rearrangement links TRBV5-1 to TRBJ2-2, with 7 bases lining up with TRBD2. Trimming took 6 bases from V and 3 from J; bases not matched to a gene: 8. The CDR3 is 15 amino acids. Germline assignment: CDR1 SGHRS and CDR2 YFSETQ.

This clone has only one observation. The chain links TRBV13 to TRBJ2-1; a possible D gene is TRBD1 (6 bases). Germline CDR1 and CDR2: PRHDT and FYEKMQ (reference sequence). V shed 5 bases and J shed 2 bases, with 13 bases lying between them. This CDR3 is 15 amino acids long. This chain's CDR3 is CASSHRETTYNEQFF. Written as DNA, the CDR3 is TGTGCCAGCAGCCACAGGGAAACCACCTACAATGAGCAGTTCTTC.

This sequence joins TRBV11-2 and TRBJ2-5, with TRBD2 matching 9 bases. Looked up from germline, CDR1 is SGHAT and CDR2 is FQNNGV. This CDR3 comprises 15 residues. J gave up 4 bases and V 1 base, and 4 bases lay outside the gene matches. The CDR3 spells CASSLGTSAAETQYF. As DNA, the CDR3 is TGTGCCAGCAGCTTAGGGACTAGCGCGGCAGAGACCCAGTACTTC.

CDR3 DNA: TGTGCCAGCCTCGACAGAAACAGGGCAGATACGCAGTATTTT. Translated: CASLDRNRADTQYF. The chain uses TRBV25-1 and TRBJ2-3, with a possible D match to TRBD1 (6 bases). The CDR3 runs to 14 residues. V was trimmed by 8 bases and J by 4 bases, leaving 16 bases between them. CDR1 is MGHDK and CDR2 is SYGVNS in the germline V gene.

J is TRBJ1-5 and V is TRBV6-2 or TRBV6-3; D is unclear. Germline V lookup: CDR1 MNHEY, CDR2 SVGEGT. The CDR3 contains 14 residues. V shed 0 bases and J shed 4 bases, with 7 bases lying between them. The CDR3 spells CASSYSTRNQPQHF. Here the CDR3 DNA reads TGTGCCAGCAGTTACTCGACACGGAATCAGCCCCAGCATTTT.

Of note for this clone: At one end, the junction sequence differs from germline, possibly due to a read error. This sequence joins TRBV10-3 and TRBJ2-7; D uncertain. This CDR3 comprises 11 residues. In germline, CDR1 is ENHRY, CDR2 SYGVKD. CDR3 residues: CAVRQSYEQYF. The CDR3 region has the DNA TGTGCCGTCAGGCAGTCCTACGAGCAGTACTTC.

This clone came up a few times. The CDR3 DNA is TGTGCCATCAGTGAGTCGAGACAGAGGAACACTGAAGCTTTCTTT. As protein: CAISESRQRNTEAFF. The chain employs TRBV10-3 and TRBJ1-1; weak D call: TRBD1 (5 bases). This CDR3 spans 15 amino acids. V was cut by 0 bases and J by 1 base, with 9 bases left in between. The germline CDR1 and CDR2 sequences are ENHRY and SYGVKD.

This clone was seen once. The chain uses TRBV19 and TRBJ2-1, with TRBD2 as a possible D gene (7 bases). This CDR3 region has 16 residues. CDR1 is LNHDA, CDR2 SQIVND, per germline (reference sequence). V was clipped by 1 base and J by 8 bases, with 18 bases between them. CDR3 sequence (DNA): TGTGCCAGTAGTATAGTTAGGGGGGAGGGACTGGATGAGCAGTTCTTC. Its protein product is CASSIVRGEGLDEQFF.

This clone has just a few counts. In DNA, the CDR3 is TGTGCCAGCAGCAAGCGGGAGCGGGGCGAGCAGTACTTC. Its protein is CASSKRERGEQYF. This chain links TRBV6-2 or TRBV6-3 with TRBJ2-7; 8 bases align to TRBD2. Per the germline V gene, CDR1 is MNHEY and CDR2 is SVGEGT. The CDR3 length is 13 residues. V was clipped by 6 bases and J by 6 bases; unmatched bases: 7.

The rearrangement links TRBV11-2 to TRBJ2-7; the match to TRBD1 covers 9 bases. The germline V gene encodes CDR1 SGHAT and CDR2 FQNNGV. This CDR3 is 15 amino acids long. J gave up 5 bases and V 6 bases, and 11 bases lay outside the gene matches. The CDR3, as DNA: TGTGCCAGCAGACGACCCGGGACAGGGCCTCACGAGCAGTACTTC. Translation: CASRRPGTGPHEQYF.

This sequence joins TRBV5-1 and TRBJ1-2; 8 bases are shared with TRBD1. With 4 bases clipped from V and 3 bases from J, the junction kept 8 bases outside the gene matches. Germline lookup yields CDR1 SGHRS and CDR2 YFSETQ. The CDR3 has 15 residues. CDR3: CASSAYRGTDYGYTF. CDR3 in DNA: TGCGCCAGCAGCGCGTACAGGGGGACTGACTATGGCTACACCTTC.

V usage is TRBV30 and J usage is TRBJ1-1, with D unclear. Germline V gene lookup returns CDR1 GTSNPN and CDR2 SVGIG (reference sequence). V lost 3 bases and J lost 0, with 8 bases in between. This CDR3 spans 13 amino acids. The CDR3 DNA follows: TGTGCCTGGAGCGGGGTGGTGAACACTGAAGCTTTCTTT. Its protein product is CAWSGVVNTEAFF.

This chain uses TRBV30 with TRBJ1-2, with D perhaps matching TRBD1 (5 bases). The CDR3 is made up of 13 amino acids. V lost 3 bases to trimming and J lost 5 bases, with 13 bases between them. The germline V gene encodes CDR1 GTSNPN and CDR2 SVGIG (reference sequence). The CDR3 reads CAWRQGLGYGYTF. CDR3 bases: TGTGCCTGGAGGCAGGGTTTAGGGTATGGCTACACCTTC.

The chain joins TRBV6-5 to TRBJ1-2; D is ambiguous. CDR1 and CDR2 from the germline V gene are MNHEY and SVGAGI. This CDR3 is built from 11 residues. Trimming removed 7 bases at V and 8 bases at J, with 11 bases between. In DNA, the CDR3 is TGTGCCAGCAATTTTGGAGGGGGCTACACCTTC. This gives the protein CASNFGGGYTF.

The chain couples TRBV10-3 to TRBJ2-1; tentatively, D is TRBD1 (6 bases). V was pared by 8 bases and J by 4 bases, with 12 bases between. CDR3 length: 13 amino acids. Germline loops: CDR1 ENHRY, CDR2 SYGVKD. CDR3 sequence (DNA): TGTGCCATCCGGGCAGGGGCATACAATGAGCAGTTCTTC. Amino acid sequence: CAIRAGAYNEQFF.

The CDR3 DNA is TGTGCCAGCAGTTTAGGGACAGGTTACAATGAGCAGTTCTTC. Its translation is CASSLGTGYNEQFF. The chain uses TRBV27 and TRBJ2-1, with 8 bases lining up with TRBD1. Per the germline V gene, CDR1 is MNHEY and CDR2 is SMNVEV (reference sequence). The CDR3 length is 14 residues. Trimming removed 2 bases from V and 4 bases from J; junction bases left unmatched: 1.

The chain links TRBV7-2 to TRBJ2-3; D may be TRBD1 (6 bases). The germline V gene encodes CDR1 SGHTA and CDR2 FQGNSA. The V gene lost 3 bases and the J gene lost 0 bases, with 13 bases spanning the gap. The CDR3 extends over 16 amino acids. CDR3: CASSLFRDTSTDTQYF. The DNA for the CDR3 is TGTGCCAGCAGCTTGTTCCGGGACACTAGCACAGATACGCAGTATTTT.